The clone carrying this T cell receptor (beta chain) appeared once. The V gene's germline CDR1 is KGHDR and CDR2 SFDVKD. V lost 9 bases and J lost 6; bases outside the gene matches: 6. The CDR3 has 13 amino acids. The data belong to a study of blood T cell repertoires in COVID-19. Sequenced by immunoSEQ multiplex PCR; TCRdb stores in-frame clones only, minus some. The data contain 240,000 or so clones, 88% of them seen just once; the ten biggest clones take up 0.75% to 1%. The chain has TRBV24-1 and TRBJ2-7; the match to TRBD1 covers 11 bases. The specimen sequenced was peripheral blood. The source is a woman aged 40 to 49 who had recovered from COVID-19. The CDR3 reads CATDPGTGGEQYF. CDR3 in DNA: TGTGCCACCGACCCCGGGACAGGGGGCGAGCAGTACTTC.